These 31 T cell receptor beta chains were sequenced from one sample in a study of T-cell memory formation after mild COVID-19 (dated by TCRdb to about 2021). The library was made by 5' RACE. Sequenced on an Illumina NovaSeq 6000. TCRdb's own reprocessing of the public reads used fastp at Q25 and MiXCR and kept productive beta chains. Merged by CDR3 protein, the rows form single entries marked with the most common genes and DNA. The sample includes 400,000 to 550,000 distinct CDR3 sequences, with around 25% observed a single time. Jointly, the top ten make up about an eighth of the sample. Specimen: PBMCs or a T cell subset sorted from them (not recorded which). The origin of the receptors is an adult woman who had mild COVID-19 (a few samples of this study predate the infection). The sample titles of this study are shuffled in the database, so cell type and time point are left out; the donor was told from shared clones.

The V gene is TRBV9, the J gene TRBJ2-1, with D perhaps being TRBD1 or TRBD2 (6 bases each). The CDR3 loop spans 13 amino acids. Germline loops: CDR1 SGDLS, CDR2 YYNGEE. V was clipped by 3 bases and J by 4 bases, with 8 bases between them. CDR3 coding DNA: TGTGCCAGCAGCGAGGGGGGATACAATGAGCAGTTCTTC. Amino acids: CASSEGGYNEQFF.

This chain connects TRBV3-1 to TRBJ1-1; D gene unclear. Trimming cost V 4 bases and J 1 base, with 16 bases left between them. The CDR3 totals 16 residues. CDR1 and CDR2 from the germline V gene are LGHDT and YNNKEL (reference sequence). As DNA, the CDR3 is TGTGCCAGCAGCCCCCTAACGAAGGAGTGGAACACTGAAGCTTTCTTT. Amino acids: CASSPLTKEWNTEAFF.

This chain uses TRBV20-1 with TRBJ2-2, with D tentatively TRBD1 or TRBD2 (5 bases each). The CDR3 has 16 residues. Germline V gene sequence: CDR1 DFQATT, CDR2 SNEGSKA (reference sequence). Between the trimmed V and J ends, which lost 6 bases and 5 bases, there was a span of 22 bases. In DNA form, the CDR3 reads TGCAGTGCAAGGACGCCGGGGCGACTGCATACCGGGGAGCTGTTTTTT. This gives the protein CSARTPGRLHTGELFF.

The CDR3 coding sequence is TGTGCCAGCAGCGTTGGACAGGGGGGCATTCAGTACTTC. As protein: CASSVGQGGIQYF. The rearrangement links TRBV7-3 to TRBJ2-4; 10 bases fit TRBD1. Germline CDR1 and CDR2: SGHTA and FQGTGA. V shed 5 bases, J shed 9 bases, and the junction held 4 bases outside the gene matches. The CDR3 consists of 13 residues.

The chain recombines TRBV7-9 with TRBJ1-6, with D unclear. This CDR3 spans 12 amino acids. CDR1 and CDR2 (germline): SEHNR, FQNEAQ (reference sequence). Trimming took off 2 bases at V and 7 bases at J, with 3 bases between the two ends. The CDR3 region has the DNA TGTGCCAGCAGCTTAAGGAATTCACCCCTCCACTTT. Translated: CASSLRNSPLHF.

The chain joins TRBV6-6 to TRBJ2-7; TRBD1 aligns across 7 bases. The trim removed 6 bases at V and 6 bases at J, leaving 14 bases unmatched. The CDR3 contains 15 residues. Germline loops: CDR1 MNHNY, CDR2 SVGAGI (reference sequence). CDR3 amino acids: CASSPCETGTCEQYF. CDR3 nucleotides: TGTGCCAGCAGCCCATGCGAGACAGGGACCTGCGAGCAGTACTTC.

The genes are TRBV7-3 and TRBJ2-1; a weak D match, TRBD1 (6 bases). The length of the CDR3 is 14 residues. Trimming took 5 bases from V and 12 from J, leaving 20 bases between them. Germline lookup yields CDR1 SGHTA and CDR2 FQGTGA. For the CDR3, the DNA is TGTGCCAGCAGCCACCCGGACAGCCCTCGCTCGCAGTTCTTC. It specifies CASSHPDSPRSQFF. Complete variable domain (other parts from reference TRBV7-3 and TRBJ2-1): GAGVSQTPSNKVTEKGKYVELRCDPISGHTALYWYRQSLGQGPEFLIYFQGTGAADDSGLPNDRFFAVRPEGSVSTLKIQRTERGDSAVYLCASSHPDSPRSQFFGPGTRLTVL.

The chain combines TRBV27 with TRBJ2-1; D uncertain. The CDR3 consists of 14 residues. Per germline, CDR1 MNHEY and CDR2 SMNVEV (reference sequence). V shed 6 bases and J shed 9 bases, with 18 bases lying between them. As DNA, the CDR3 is TGTGCCAGCAGGCACCGAGTTTCGGCCCCTGAGCAGTTCTTC. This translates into CASRHRVSAPEQFF.

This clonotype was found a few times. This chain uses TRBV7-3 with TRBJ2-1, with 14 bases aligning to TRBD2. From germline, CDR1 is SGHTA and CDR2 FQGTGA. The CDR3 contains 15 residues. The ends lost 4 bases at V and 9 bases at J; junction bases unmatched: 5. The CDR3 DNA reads TGTGCCAGCAGCTCGGGACTAGCGGGAGAGGGTGAGCAGTTCTTC. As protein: CASSSGLAGEGEQFF.

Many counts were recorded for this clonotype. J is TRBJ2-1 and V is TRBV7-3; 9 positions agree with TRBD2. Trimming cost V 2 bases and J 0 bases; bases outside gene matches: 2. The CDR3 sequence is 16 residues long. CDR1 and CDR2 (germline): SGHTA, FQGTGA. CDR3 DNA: TGTGCCAGCAGCTTACTAGCGGGGAGCTCCTACAATGAGCAGTTCTTC. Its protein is CASSLLAGSSYNEQFF.

CDR3 in DNA: TGTGCCAGCAGTTACAACTACGAGCAGTACTTC. Encoded protein: CASSYNYEQYF. J is TRBJ2-7 and V is TRBV12-3 or TRBV12-4; unclear D gene. The CDR3 spans 11 residues. Between the trimmed V and J ends, which lost 4 bases and 3 bases, there was a span of 4 bases.

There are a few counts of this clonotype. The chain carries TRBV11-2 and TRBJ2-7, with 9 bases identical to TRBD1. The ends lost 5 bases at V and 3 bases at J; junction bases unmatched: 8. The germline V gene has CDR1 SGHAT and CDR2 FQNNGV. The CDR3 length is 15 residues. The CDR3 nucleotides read TGTGCCAGCAGCCGAGGGACAGGGATCATCTACGAGCAGTACTTC. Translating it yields CASSRGTGIIYEQYF.

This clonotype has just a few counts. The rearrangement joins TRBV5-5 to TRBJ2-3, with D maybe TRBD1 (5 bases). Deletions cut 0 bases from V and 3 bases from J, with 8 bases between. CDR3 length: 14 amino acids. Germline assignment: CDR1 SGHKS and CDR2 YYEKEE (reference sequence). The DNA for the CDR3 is TGTGCCAGCAGCTTGGGCAGGGATACAGATACGCAGTATTTT. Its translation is CASSLGRDTDTQYF.

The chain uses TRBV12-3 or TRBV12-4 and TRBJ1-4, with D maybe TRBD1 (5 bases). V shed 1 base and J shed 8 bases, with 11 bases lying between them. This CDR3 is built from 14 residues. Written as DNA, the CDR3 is TGTGCCAGCAGTTTAGTCGGAGGGGTGGAAAAACTGTTTTTT. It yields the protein CASSLVGGVEKLFF.

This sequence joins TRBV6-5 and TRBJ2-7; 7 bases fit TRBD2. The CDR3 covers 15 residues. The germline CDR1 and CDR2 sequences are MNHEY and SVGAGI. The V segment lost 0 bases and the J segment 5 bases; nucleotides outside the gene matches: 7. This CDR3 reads CASSYSWASGHEQYF. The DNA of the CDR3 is TGTGCCAGCAGTTACTCCTGGGCTAGCGGCCACGAGCAGTACTTC.

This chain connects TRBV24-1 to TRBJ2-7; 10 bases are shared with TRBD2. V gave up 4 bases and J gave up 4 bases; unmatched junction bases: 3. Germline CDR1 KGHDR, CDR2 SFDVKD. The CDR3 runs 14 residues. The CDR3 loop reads CATSESSGSYEQYF. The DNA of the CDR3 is TGTGCCACCAGTGAATCTAGCGGGAGTTACGAGCAGTACTTC.

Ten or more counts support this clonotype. The CDR3 DNA is TGTGCCAGCAGTTACGGCTCAAACTACGAGCAGTACTTC. Its translation: CASSYGSNYEQYF. This chain connects TRBV6-2 or TRBV6-3 to TRBJ2-7; D remains ambiguous. V was cut by 2 bases and J by 3 bases, with 8 bases left in between. CDR1 and CDR2 (germline): MNHEY, SVGEGT. The CDR3 totals 13 residues.

The CDR3 coding sequence is TGTGCCAGCAGAACCAGGGCAGAGACCCAGTACTTC. It yields the protein CASRTRAETQYF. The V gene is TRBV6-5, the J gene TRBJ2-5; D perhaps matches TRBD1 (5 bases). Germline assignment: CDR1 MNHEY and CDR2 SVGAGI. CDR3 length equals 12 residues. Trimming took off 6 bases at V and 4 bases at J, with 9 bases between the two ends.

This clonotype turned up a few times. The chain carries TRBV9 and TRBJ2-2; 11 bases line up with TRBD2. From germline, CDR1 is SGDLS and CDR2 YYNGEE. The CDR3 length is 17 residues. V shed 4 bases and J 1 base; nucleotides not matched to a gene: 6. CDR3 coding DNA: TGTGCCAGCAGCCCCGGGACTAGCGGCCGGAACACCGGGGAGCTGTTTTTT. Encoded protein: CASSPGTSGRNTGELFF.

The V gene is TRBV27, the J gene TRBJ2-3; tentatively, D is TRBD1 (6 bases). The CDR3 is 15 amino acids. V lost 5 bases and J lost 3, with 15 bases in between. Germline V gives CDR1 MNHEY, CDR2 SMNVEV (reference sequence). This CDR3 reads CASSNWTVKTDTQYF. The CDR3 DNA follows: TGTGCCAGCAGTAACTGGACAGTTAAGACAGATACGCAGTATTTT.

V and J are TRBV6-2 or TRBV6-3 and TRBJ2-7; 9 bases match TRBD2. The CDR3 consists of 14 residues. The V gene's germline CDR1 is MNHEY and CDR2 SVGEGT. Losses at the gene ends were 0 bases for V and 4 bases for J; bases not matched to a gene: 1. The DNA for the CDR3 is TGTGCCAGCAGTTACTCGACTAGCGGTTACGAGCAGTACTTC. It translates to CASSYSTSGYEQYF.

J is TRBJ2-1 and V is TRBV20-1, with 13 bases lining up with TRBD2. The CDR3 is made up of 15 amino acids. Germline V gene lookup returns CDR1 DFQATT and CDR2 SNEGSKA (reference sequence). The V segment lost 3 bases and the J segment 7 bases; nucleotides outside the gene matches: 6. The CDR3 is CSARGGLAGVNEQFF. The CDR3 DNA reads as TGCAGTGCTAGGGGTGGACTAGCGGGAGTTAATGAGCAGTTCTTC.

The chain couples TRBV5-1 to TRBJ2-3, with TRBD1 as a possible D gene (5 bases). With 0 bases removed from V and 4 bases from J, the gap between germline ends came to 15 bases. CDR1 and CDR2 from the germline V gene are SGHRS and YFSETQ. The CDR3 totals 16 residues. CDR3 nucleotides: TGCGCCAGCAGCTTGGCTGGTCAGGGAAATGCAGATACGCAGTATTTT. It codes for CASSLAGQGNADTQYF. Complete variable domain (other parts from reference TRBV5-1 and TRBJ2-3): KAGVTQTPRYLIKTRGQQVTLSCSPISGHRSVSWYQQTPGQGLQFLFEYFSETQRNKGNFPGRFSGRQFSNSRSEMNVSTLELGDSALYLCASSLAGQGNADTQYFGPGTRLTVL.

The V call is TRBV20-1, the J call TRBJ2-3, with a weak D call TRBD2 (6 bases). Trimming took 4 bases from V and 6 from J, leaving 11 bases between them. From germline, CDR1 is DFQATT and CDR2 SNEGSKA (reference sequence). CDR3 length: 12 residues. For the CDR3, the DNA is TGCAGTGCTACGGGGAGGCTGGATACGCAGTATTTT. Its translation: CSATGRLDTQYF.

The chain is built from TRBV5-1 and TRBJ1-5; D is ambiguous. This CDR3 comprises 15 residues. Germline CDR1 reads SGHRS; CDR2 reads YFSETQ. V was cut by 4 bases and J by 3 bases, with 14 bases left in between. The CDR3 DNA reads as TGCGCCAGCAGCCCCTGGGGTGGAGACAATCAGCCCCAGCATTTT. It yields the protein CASSPWGGDNQPQHF.

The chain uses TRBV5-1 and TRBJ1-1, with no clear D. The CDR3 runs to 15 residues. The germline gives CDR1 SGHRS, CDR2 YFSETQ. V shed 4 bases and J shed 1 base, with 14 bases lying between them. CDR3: CASSTHPDPNTEAFF. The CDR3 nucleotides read TGCGCCAGCAGCACCCACCCGGACCCGAACACTGAAGCTTTCTTT.

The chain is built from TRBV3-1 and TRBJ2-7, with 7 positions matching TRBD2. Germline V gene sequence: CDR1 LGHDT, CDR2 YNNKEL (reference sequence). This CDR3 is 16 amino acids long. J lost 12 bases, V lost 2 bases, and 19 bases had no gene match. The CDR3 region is CASSQIRLGLDRVLYF. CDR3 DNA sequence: TGTGCCAGCAGCCAAATACGGCTTGGACTAGATCGTGTTCTGTACTTC.

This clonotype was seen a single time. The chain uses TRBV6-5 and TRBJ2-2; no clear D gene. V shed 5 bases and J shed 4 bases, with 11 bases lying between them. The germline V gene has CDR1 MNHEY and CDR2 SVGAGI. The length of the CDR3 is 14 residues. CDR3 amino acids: CASSATAATGELFF. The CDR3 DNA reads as TGTGCCAGCAGTGCGACGGCGGCCACCGGGGAGCTGTTTTTT.

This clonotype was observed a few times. CDR3 in amino acids: CASSLGLAGGYPSTDTQYF. CDR3 nucleotides: TGCGCCAGCAGCTTGGGACTAGCGGGGGGATATCCTAGCACAGATACGCAGTATTTT. The chain couples TRBV5-1 to TRBJ2-3, with 13 bases identical to TRBD2. Germline CDR1 SGHRS, CDR2 YFSETQ. Trimming removed 0 bases from V and 0 bases from J; junction bases left unmatched: 7. This CDR3 region has 19 residues.

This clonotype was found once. CDR3 coding DNA: TGCAGCGTTGTGTCTCCTACAACTGAAGCTTTCTTT. Its translation: CSVVSPTTEAFF. V is TRBV29-1 and J is TRBJ1-1; no reliable D call. Germline loops: CDR1 SQVTM, CDR2 ANQGSEA. Trimming took off 4 bases at V and 5 bases at J, with 11 bases between the two ends. The CDR3 extends over 12 amino acids.

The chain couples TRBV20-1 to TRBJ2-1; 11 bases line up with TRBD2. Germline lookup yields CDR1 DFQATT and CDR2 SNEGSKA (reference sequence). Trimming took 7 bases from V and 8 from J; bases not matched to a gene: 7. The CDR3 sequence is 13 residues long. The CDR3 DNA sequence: TGCAGTGTGCTAGCGGGAGGTCGCGATGAGCAGTTCTTC. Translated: CSVLAGGRDEQFF.